These T cell receptor beta chains were read from a single sample in a study of blood T cells in healthy people across ages. From the 5' RACE reads, TCRdb called clonotypes with MiXCR, one entry per CDR3 protein. The repertoire holds approximately 780,000 distinct CDR3 sequences, about 26% seen once, with 2.5% to 3.5% in the top ten. The same sample was also studied in work on T cells of mothers and their children.

The sample consisted of blood. These receptors were obtained from a boy younger than 18 in good health. CDR3s include the opening cysteine and the closing phenylalanine or tryptophan. The order of the fields is V gene, D gene, J gene, clone size, CDR3 protein, CDR3 DNA. D genes are given only for firm matches. Part of the rows lack a size; the others show once, few, many or a class for expanded clones.

TRBV3-1	TRBD2	TRBJ2-3	-	CASMSGGADTQYF	TGTGCCAGCATGAGCGGGGGAGCGGATACGCAGTATTTT
TRBV5-5	-	TRBJ1-5	few	CASSRWGQGQPQHF	TGTGCCAGCAGCAGATGGGGGCAGGGTCAGCCCCAGCATTTT
TRBV7-9	-	TRBJ2-4	few	CASSPPEKNIQYF	TGTGCCAGCAGCCCCCCAGAGAAAAACATTCAGTACTTC
TRBV6-2/TRBV6-3	-	TRBJ2-1	few	CASSYSTSYNEQFF	TGTGCCAGCAGTTACTCTACCTCCTACAATGAGCAGTTCTTC
TRBV5-5	TRBD2	TRBJ2-7	-	CASNRLAGGTYEQYF	TGTGCCAGCAACAGACTAGCGGGGGGAACCTACGAGCAGTACTTC
TRBV13	TRBD2	TRBJ2-1	-	CASSSTDHWAGDYNEQFF	TGTGCCAGCAGCTCCACGGATCATTGGGCGGGGGACTACAATGAGCAGTTCTTC
TRBV28	-	TRBJ2-5	-	CASSFSGIQETQYF	TGTGCCAGCAGTTTTTCGGGCATCCAAGAGACTCAGTACTTC
TRBV5-5	-	TRBJ2-7	-	CVSSLTRTSGSGYYEQYF	TGTGTCAGCAGCTTAACCCGGACAAGCGGGTCGGGGTACTACGAGCAGTACTTC
TRBV20-1	-	TRBJ1-5	-	CSARVPHSNQPQHF	TGCAGTGCTAGAGTTCCACATAGCAATCAGCCCCAGCATTTT
TRBV20-1	-	TRBJ1-5	-	CSARELNQPQHF	TGCAGTGCTAGAGAGTTGAATCAGCCCCAGCATTTT
TRBV9	-	TRBJ1-2	-	CASSGGRNYGYTF	TGTGCCAGCAGCGGAGGACGGAACTATGGCTACACCTTC
TRBV28	TRBD2	TRBJ2-2	-	CASRKTSGGELFF	TGTGCCAGCAGAAAAACTAGCGGCGGGGAGCTGTTTTTT
TRBV20-1	TRBD1	TRBJ2-5	-	CSAPHRAGGSETQYF	TGCAGTGCACCCCATCGGGCAGGGGGCTCTGAGACCCAGTACTTC
TRBV2	TRBD1	TRBJ1-2	few	CASSDRQGGYGYTF	TGTGCCAGCAGTGACAGACAGGGGGGCTATGGCTACACCTTC
TRBV4-1	TRBD1	TRBJ2-5	-	CASSQEGAGGETQYF	TGCGCCAGCAGCCAAGAAGGGGCAGGGGGAGAGACCCAGTACTTC
TRBV9	-	TRBJ1-2	few	CASSVDPDSPGGYTF	TGTGCCAGCAGCGTAGATCCGGACAGCCCAGGCGGCTACACCTTC
TRBV7-9	-	TRBJ2-3	-	CASSRGLGDTQYF	TGTGCCAGCTCTCGAGGGTTGGGAGATACGCAGTATTTT
TRBV6-5	-	TRBJ2-4	-	CASSRYRDRDIQYF	TGTGCCAGCAGTCGCTACAGGGATAGAGACATTCAGTACTTC
TRBV10-3	-	TRBJ1-1	once	CAISEPRITGNTEAFF	TGTGCCATCAGTGAGCCGCGTATTACAGGGAACACTGAAGCTTTCTTT
TRBV5-1	TRBD2	TRBJ2-7	-	CASIRGELRTSSPPYEQYF	TGCGCCAGCATTCGAGGGGAACTCCGGACTAGCAGCCCTCCCTACGAGCAGTACTTC
TRBV10-3	TRBD2	TRBJ2-7	-	CAISDGPAGEQYF	TGTGCCATCAGTGACGGCCCAGCGGGGGAGCAGTACTTC
TRBV20-1	TRBD2	TRBJ2-7	few	CSARDLASGDYEQYF	TGCAGTGCTAGAGATTTGGCTAGCGGGGACTACGAGCAGTACTTC
TRBV4-1	TRBD1	TRBJ2-1	-	CASSQFGTGRNEQFF	TGCGCCAGCAGCCAATTCGGGACAGGACGGAATGAGCAGTTCTTC
TRBV3-1	-	TRBJ2-3	-	CASSPSYGAVFSDTQYF	TGTGCCAGCAGCCCAAGTTATGGGGCGGTCTTCTCGGATACGCAGTATTTT
TRBV6-1	-	TRBJ2-7	few	CASSGVSLFTYEQYF	TGTGCCAGCAGCGGGGTTTCCCTCTTTACCTACGAGCAGTACTTC
TRBV12-3/TRBV12-4	-	TRBJ2-5	few	CASSRQEGRETQYF	TGTGCCAGCAGTCGACAGGAGGGAAGGGAGACCCAGTACTTC
TRBV20-1	-	TRBJ1-5	-	CSAAAGLPEHQPQHF	TGCAGTGCTGCCGCGGGCCTACCGGAGCATCAGCCCCAGCATTTT
TRBV12-3/TRBV12-4	TRBD2	TRBJ2-1	-	CASGSGTSGVNEQFF	TGTGCCAGCGGTTCCGGGACTAGCGGGGTTAATGAGCAGTTCTTC
TRBV5-1	-	TRBJ1-1	few	CASSGVLLEDTEAFF	TGCGCCAGCAGCGGGGTGCTTCTTGAGGACACTGAAGCTTTCTTT
TRBV27	-	TRBJ2-5	-	CASSLSVTGETQYF	TGTGCCAGCAGTTTATCGGTGACGGGCGAGACCCAGTACTTC
TRBV4-1	-	TRBJ2-7	-	CASSPRGSDEQYF	TGCGCCAGCAGCCCAAGAGGTTCGGACGAGCAGTACTTC
TRBV7-2	-	TRBJ2-7	few	CASAGASIYEQYF	TGTGCCTCAGCCGGGGCCTCGATCTACGAGCAGTACTTC
TRBV10-3	TRBD1	TRBJ2-7	few	CAISESGPMDRGIHYEQYF	TGTGCCATCAGTGAGTCGGGCCCGATGGACAGGGGGATCCACTACGAGCAGTACTTC
TRBV27	TRBD1	TRBJ1-6	-	CASSFRPDRARSPLHF	TGTGCCAGCAGTTTTAGACCGGACAGGGCCAGGTCACCCCTCCACTTT
TRBV20-1	-	TRBJ2-1	few	CSAPPNPSDEQFF	TGCAGTGCCCCACCTAACCCTTCGGATGAGCAGTTCTTC
TRBV18	-	TRBJ2-7	few	CASQQGLPYEQYF	TGTGCCAGCCAACAGGGACTGCCCTACGAGCAGTACTTC
TRBV5-1	-	TRBJ1-1	-	CASSPRGWTEAFF	TGCGCCAGCAGCCCCCGCGGGTGGACTGAAGCTTTCTTT
TRBV7-3	-	TRBJ2-5	-	CASSSPDQETQYF	TGTGCCAGCAGCTCCCCAGATCAAGAGACCCAGTACTTC
TRBV6-2/TRBV6-3	TRBD1	TRBJ1-2	-	CASSSGQGKRGYTF	TGTGCCAGCAGTTCAGGACAGGGGAAACGTGGCTACACCTTC
TRBV3-1	-	TRBJ2-7	-	CASSQEGRGYEQYF	TGTGCCAGCAGCCAAGAGGGCAGAGGCTACGAGCAGTACTTC
TRBV12-3/TRBV12-4	TRBD1	TRBJ1-2	-	CASRLGQGTTNYGYTF	TGTGCCAGCAGGCTGGGACAGGGGACAACTAACTATGGCTACACCTTC
TRBV5-5	-	TRBJ2-2	few	CASSPPARGPDTGELFF	TGTGCCAGCAGCCCCCCGGCAAGGGGACCCGACACCGGGGAGCTGTTTTTT